This T cell receptor (beta chain) appears in the sequencing data of a study of long-term antiretroviral therapy in people with HIV. Two or more post-ART PBMC samples, plus at least one pre-ART sample, were available for each donor. This clone turned up a few times. The CDR3 contains 14 residues. Germline V lookup: CDR1 SGHDT, CDR2 YYEEEE. With 0 bases removed from V and 4 bases from J, the gap between germline ends came to 8 bases. Survey-level resolution applied to immunoSEQ assay v3.0. Here immunoSEQ multiplex PCR was the method, and the copy in TCRdb shows in-frame clones only, minus some. The table shows 20,000 to 30,000 clones, with over 65% occurring only once.

The input for sequencing was unsorted PBMCs, taken 4.4 years after starting antiretroviral therapy. The chain carries TRBV5-6 and TRBJ1-3; D call uncertain. The TCR sequence derives from a man younger than 40 with HIV. CDR3 nucleotides: TGTGCCAGCAGCTTGGGTGCAGGAGGAAACACCATATATTTT. Its translation: CASSLGAGGNTIYF.